This T cell receptor delta chain was obtained from a study of γδ T cells in repeated Plasmodium falciparum infection. Study overall: Timepoints: baseline, immediately before selected infections, and 21 days after every infection. Malian repertoires were sampled cross-sectionally without transmission and longitudinally through febrile malaria.

Flow sorting of PBMC yielded separate Vgamma9/Vdelta2+ and Vdelta2-negative gammadelta T cell populations for bulk repertoire analysis. TRG and TRD sequences were obtained from every sorted gammadelta sample. TCRdb made new clone calls on the multiplex PCR reads using CATT. The sample has 70,000 to 95,000 delta-chain clones, 1.4% seen once; the top ten hold around 8.1%. Study results and limitations: Vdelta2-negative gammadelta repertoires, largely Vdelta1+, seemingly showed infection-driven waves of new clonal selection.

This clone has ten or more counts. Its antigen is not identified. The protein recorded in TCRdb matches a much larger clone and deviates from this DNA's translation at residue 8, suggesting a read error; the protein here is obtained by translating the DNA. V was cut by 0 bases and J by 0 bases, with 13 bases left in between. CDR1 GEAIGNYY and CDR2 EKD come from the germline V gene. The CDR3 sequence is 16 residues long. The sample comprised gamma-delta T cells from blood. The clonotype comes from a pool of human donors (malaria-infected and uninfected, not separated). This chain connects TRDV2 to TRDJ1; no clear D gene. CDR3 bases: TGTGCCTGTGACACCGGAGGTCCCCGGTACACCGATAAACTCATCTTT. Its translation: CACDTGGPRYTDKLIF.